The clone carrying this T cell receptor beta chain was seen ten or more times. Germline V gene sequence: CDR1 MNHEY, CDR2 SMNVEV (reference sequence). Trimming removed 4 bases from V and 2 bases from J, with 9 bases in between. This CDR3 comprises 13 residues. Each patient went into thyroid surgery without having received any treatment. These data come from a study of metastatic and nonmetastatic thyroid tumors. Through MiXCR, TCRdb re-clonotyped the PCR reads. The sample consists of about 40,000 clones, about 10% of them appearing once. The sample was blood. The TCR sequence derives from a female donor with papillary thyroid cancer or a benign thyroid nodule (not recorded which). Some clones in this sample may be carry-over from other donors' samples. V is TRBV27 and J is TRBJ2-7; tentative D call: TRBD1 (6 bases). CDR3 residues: CASSSRGPYEQYF. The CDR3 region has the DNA TGTGCCAGCAGTTCCAGGGGACCCTACGAGCAGTACTTC.